This is a list of T cell receptor beta chains from one sample in a study of blood T cell repertoires in COVID-19. Sequencing was performed with immunoSEQ multiplex PCR; in TCRdb, only in-frame clones are kept and a portion is missing. The table shows roughly 200,000 clones, with 86% occurring only once. The sample consisted of PBMCs or T cells enriched from blood (not recorded which). The source of these receptors is a woman in her forties or fifties in a cohort exposed to, infected with or recovered from COVID-19 (not recorded which). CDR3s include the opening cysteine and the closing phenylalanine or tryptophan. Fields, in order: J gene, V gene, clone size, D gene, CDR3 protein, CDR3 DNA. The D gene is left open where the match is weak. Only some rows state a clone size, as once, few, many or a class for expanded clones.

>TRBJ2-7|TRBV7-9|.|TRBD1
CASSKNPRQGNEQYF
TGTGCCAGCAGCAAAAATCCGAGACAGGGAAACGAGCAGTACTTC
>TRBJ2-7|TRBV3-1/TRBV3-2|.|TRBD2
CASSPLSGGSEQYF
TGTGCCAGCAGCCCCCTTAGCGGGGGGAGCGAGCAGTACTTC
>TRBJ2-5|TRBV7-2|.|TRBD2
CASRSGGQETQYF
TGTGCCAGCAGGTCGGGGGGCCAAGAGACCCAGTACTTC
>TRBJ1-1|TRBV6-5|.|.
CASSYSFRGNTEAFF
TGTGCCAGCAGTTACTCGTTTCGGGGGAACACTGAAGCTTTCTTT
>TRBJ2-6|TRBV6-2/TRBV6-3|once|TRBD1
CASSYKIGTAISGANVLTF
TGTGCCAGCAGTTACAAAATTGGGACAGCAATCTCTGGGGCCAACGTCCTGACTTTC
>TRBJ2-3|TRBV2|.|.
CASRDRADTQYF
TGTGCCAGCAGGGATCGGGCAGATACGCAGTATTTT
>TRBJ2-2|TRBV7-2|.|TRBD1
CASSTGQGSTGELFF
TGTGCCAGCAGCACAGGACAGGGGTCCACCGGGGAGCTGTTTTTT
>TRBJ2-1|TRBV6-4|once|.
CASSVQSGAPYNEQFF
TGTGCCAGCAGTGTCCAATCAGGGGCTCCCTACAATGAGCAGTTCTTC
>TRBJ1-2|TRBV7-2|once|TRBD1
CASSSGGPLVGYTF
TGTGCCAGCAGTTCAGGGGGCCCCCTGGTTGGCTACACCTTC
>TRBJ1-2|TRBV7-2|few|TRBD1
CASSLFVGGDYGYTF
TGTGCCAGCAGCTTATTTGTAGGGGGCGACTATGGCTACACCTTC
>TRBJ1-6|TRBV7-9|once|.
CASSLHARSNSPLHF
TGTGCCAGCAGCTTACACGCAAGGAGTAATTCACCCCTCCACTTT
>TRBJ1-5|TRBV6-1|.|.
CASSEGVSQPQHF
TGTGCCAGCAGTGAAGGTGTCAGTCAGCCCCAGCATTTT
>TRBJ2-5|TRBV19|.|TRBD2
CASSISAGGQETQYF
TGTGCCAGTAGTATATCTGCGGGGGGACAAGAGACCCAGTACTTC
>TRBJ2-2|TRBV10-3|once|.
CAISETAGAPGELFF
TGTGCCATCAGTGAGACGGCGGGGGCCCCTGGGGAGCTGTTTTTT
>TRBJ2-5|TRBV2|.|TRBD2
CASSDQATSALRYF
TGTGCCAGCAGTGATCAGGCGACTAGCGCACTCCGGTACTTC
>TRBJ2-4|TRBV11-3|.|TRBD2
CASSLDSPSGGVVKNIQYF
TGTGCCAGCAGCTTAGATTCGCCTAGCGGGGGGGTAGTCAAAAACATTCAGTACTTC
>TRBJ2-2|TRBV3-1/TRBV3-2|.|TRBD1
CASSQRTGRGTGELFF
TGTGCCAGCAGCCAACGGACAGGGAGAGGAACCGGGGAGCTGTTTTTT
>TRBJ1-2|TRBV5-1|few|.
CASSLEPRGGYTF
TGCGCCAGCAGCTTGGAACCACGCGGCGGCTACACCTTC
>TRBJ1-2|TRBV5-1|.|.
CASSSEGKSIYGYTF
TGCGCCAGCAGCTCGGAGGGGAAGAGTATCTATGGCTACACCTTC
>TRBJ2-5|TRBV18|.|.
CASSPAAVQETQYF
TGTGCCAGCTCACCAGCGGCGGTCCAAGAGACCCAGTACTTC
>TRBJ1-1|TRBV5-4|.|.
CASSLGSSGYPFF
TGTGCCAGCAGCTTGGGCTCCTCAGGGTACCCTTTCTTT
>TRBJ1-4|TRBV28|.|.
CASSSPEGRIYEKLFF
TGTGCCAGCAGCAGCCCGGAGGGGCGAATATATGAAAAACTGTTTTTT
>TRBJ2-6|TRBV30|.|.
CGLTVSGANVLTF
TGTGGCCTAACAGTCTCTGGGGCCAACGTCCTGACTTTC
>TRBJ2-1|TRBV5-3|.|TRBD2
CARSLASSGGALNEQFF
TGTGCCAGAAGCTTGGCCTCGAGCGGGGGGGCCTTGAATGAGCAGTTCTTC
>TRBJ1-2|TRBV28|.|TRBD1
CASSLSRQGASGYTF
TGTGCCAGCAGTTTGTCCCGACAGGGGGCGAGTGGCTACACCTTC
>TRBJ2-1|TRBV9|.|.
CASSVREYNEQFF
TGTGCCAGCAGCGTTCGGGAATACAATGAGCAGTTCTTC
>TRBJ2-2|TRBV7-9|.|.
CASILLTGGELFF
TGTGCCAGCATCCTCTTAACCGGGGGGGAGCTGTTTTTT
>TRBJ2-3|TRBV5-1|once|TRBD2
CASSEGGAGDTQYF
TGCGCCAGCAGCGAGGGAGGGGCTGGGGATACGCAGTATTTT
>TRBJ2-7|TRBV18|.|.
CASSPTSGYEQYF
TGTGCCAGCTCACCAACGAGCGGTTACGAGCAGTACTTC
>TRBJ2-2|TRBV5-1|.|TRBD1
CASSYGTANTGELFF
TGCGCCAGCAGCTACGGGACAGCGAACACCGGGGAGCTGTTTTTT
>TRBJ1-6|TRBV3-1/TRBV3-2|once|TRBD1
CASSHSDRRDNSPLHF
TGTGCCAGCAGCCATTCGGACAGGCGAGATAATTCACCCCTCCACTTT
>TRBJ1-5|TRBV7-9|.|.
CASSQTGTGGFSNQPQHF
TGTGCCAGCAGCCAAACAGGGACGGGGGGCTTTAGCAATCAGCCCCAGCATTTT
>TRBJ2-3|TRBV5-1|few|TRBD2
CASSLDPGLAVGPSF
TGCGCCAGCAGCTTGGACCCGGGACTAGCGGTGGGACCCTCTTTT
>TRBJ2-1|TRBV29-1|.|TRBD1
CSVNRRDRGGREQFF
TGCAGCGTAAACCGCCGGGACAGGGGTGGTCGGGAGCAGTTCTTC
>TRBJ2-5|TRBV12-3/TRBV12-4|once|.
CASSLASLETQYF
TGTGCCAGCAGTTTGGCATCATTGGAGACCCAGTACTTC
>TRBJ1-4|TRBV18|.|TRBD1
CASSPRSTGGFSEKLFF
TGTGCCAGCTCACCCCGAAGCACAGGGGGATTCAGTGAAAAACTGTTTTTT
>TRBJ2-4|TRBV9|.|.
CASSVDPGTKNIQYF
TGTGCCAGCAGCGTAGACCCGGGGACCAAAAACATTCAGTACTTC
>TRBJ1-1|TRBV7-9|.|TRBD1
CASSSFSGGLNTEAFF
TGTGCCAGCAGCTCCTTTTCAGGGGGCCTCAACACTGAAGCTTTCTTT
>TRBJ1-6|TRBV30|.|TRBD1
CAWSAPGTVNSPLHF
TGTGCCTGGAGCGCCCCCGGGACAGTTAATTCACCCCTCCACTTT
>TRBJ1-1|TRBV18|.|.
CASSPPGRYTEAFF
TGTGCCAGCTCACCACCAGGGAGGTACACTGAAGCTTTCTTT
>TRBJ1-6|TRBV16|.|.
CASSQLLSSYNSPLHF
TGTGCCAGCAGCCAACTCCTAAGCTCCTATAATTCACCCCTCCACTTT
>TRBJ1-2|TRBV11-2|.|.
CASSPQTTANYGYTF
TGTGCCAGCAGCCCCCAGACAACAGCTAACTATGGCTACACCTTC
>TRBJ1-5|TRBV11-2|.|.
CASSPSTGLNQPQHF
TGTGCCAGCAGCCCAAGTACGGGACTCAATCAGCCCCAGCATTTT
>TRBJ2-2|TRBV11-2|.|TRBD2
CASSFPSGGGNTGELFF
TGTGCCAGCAGCTTCCCTAGCGGGGGGGGTAACACCGGGGAGCTGTTTTTT
>TRBJ2-5|TRBV13|.|TRBD1
CASSPTYRDRGTQYF
TGTGCCAGCAGCCCGACTTACCGGGACAGGGGGACCCAGTACTTC
>TRBJ2-1|TRBV11-3|.|TRBD2
CASSSASGGHVEQFF
TGTGCCAGCAGCTCGGCTAGCGGGGGCCACGTTGAGCAGTTCTTC
>TRBJ2-3|TRBV18|.|TRBD1
CASSQGTGGSGTDTQYF
TGTGCCAGCTCACAAGGGACAGGGGGCTCCGGCACAGATACGCAGTATTTT
>TRBJ1-1|TRBV19|.|TRBD1
CASSTRNRGLEAFF
TGTGCCAGTAGTACCCGAAACAGGGGCCTTGAAGCTTTCTTT
>TRBJ1-4|TRBV7-9|.|TRBD1
CASSLTGSSEKLFF
TGTGCCAGCAGCTTGACAGGGTCTAGTGAAAAACTGTTTTTT
>TRBJ2-7|TRBV5-1|.|TRBD2
CASSTGLAGGFYYEQYF
TGCGCCAGCAGCACTGGACTAGCGGGGGGGTTCTACTACGAGCAGTACTTC
>TRBJ2-7|TRBV28|once|TRBD1
CASIRGGTQSRYEQYF
TGTGCCAGCATAAGAGGGGGCACACAATCTCGGTACGAGCAGTACTTC
>TRBJ1-2|TRBV5-4|.|.
CASGKGSLNYGYTF
TGTGCCAGCGGCAAGGGGTCCCTTAACTATGGCTACACCTTC
>TRBJ1-2|TRBV4-1|.|.
CASSPAVAANYGYTF
TGCGCCAGCAGCCCCGCGGTAGCAGCTAACTATGGCTACACCTTC
>TRBJ2-5|TRBV9|.|TRBD2
CASSANLAGRETQYF
TGTGCCAGCAGCGCCAATTTAGCGGGGCGAGAGACCCAGTACTTC
>TRBJ2-3|TRBV7-8|.|TRBD2
CASSHWTSGDLDTQYF
TGTGCCAGCAGCCATTGGACTAGCGGGGACCTGGATACGCAGTATTTT
>TRBJ2-1|TRBV6-5|once|.
CASKGPSDYNEQFF
TGTGCCAGCAAGGGGCCTTCTGACTACAATGAGCAGTTCTTC
>TRBJ1-2|TRBV14|.|.
CASSQGGYGGYTF
TGTGCCAGCAGCCAAGGAGGGTACGGTGGCTACACCTTC
>TRBJ2-5|TRBV11-3|once|.
CASSLEGETQYF
TGTGCCAGCAGCTTAGAGGGCGAGACCCAGTACTTC
>TRBJ2-2|TRBV21-1|.|.
CASSKDRPWQGRTGELFF
TGTGCCAGCAGCAAAGATCGCCCATGGCAGGGAAGAACCGGGGAGCTGTTTTTT
>TRBJ1-2|TRBV18|once|TRBD1
CASSSLTGTENYGYTF
TGTGCCAGCTCAAGCCTTACCGGGACAGAAAACTATGGCTACACCTTC